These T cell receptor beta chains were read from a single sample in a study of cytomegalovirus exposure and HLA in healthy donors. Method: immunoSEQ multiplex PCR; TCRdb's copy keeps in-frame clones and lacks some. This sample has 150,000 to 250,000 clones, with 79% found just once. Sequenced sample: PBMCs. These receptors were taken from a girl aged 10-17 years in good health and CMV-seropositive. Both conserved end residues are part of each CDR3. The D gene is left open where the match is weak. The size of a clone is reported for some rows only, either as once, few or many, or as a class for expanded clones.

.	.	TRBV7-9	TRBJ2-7	TGTGCCAGCAGCTTACACAGGGAAACCTACGAGCAGTACTTC	CASSLHRETYEQYF
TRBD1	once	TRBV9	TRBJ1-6	TGTGCCAGCAGCCCCAAAGCTCCGGGACAGGGAGGGAATTCACCCCTCCACTTT	CASSPKAPGQGGNSPLHF
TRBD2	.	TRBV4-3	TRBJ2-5	TGCGCCAGCAGCGTTGGACTAGCAAAGGAGACCCAGTACTTC	CASSVGLAKETQYF
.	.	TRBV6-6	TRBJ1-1	TGTGCTAGCAAGCCGGAGATGAACACTGAAGCTTTCTTT	CASKPEMNTEAFF
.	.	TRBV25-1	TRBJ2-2	TGTGCCAGCAGTGATTTCTCGGGACATAACACCGGGGAGCTGTTTTTT	CASSDFSGHNTGELFF
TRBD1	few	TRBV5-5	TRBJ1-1	TGTGCCAGCAGCTTTTCAGGGGGCACTGAAGCTTTCTTT	CASSFSGGTEAFF
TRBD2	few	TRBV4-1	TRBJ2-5	TGCGCCAGCAGCCAAGTCTGGGGGGCTAGCGGGGGGCTCCTACAAGAGACCCAGTACTTC	CASSQVWGASGGLLQETQYF
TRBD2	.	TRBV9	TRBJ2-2	TGTGCCAGCAGCGTATCCGTAGCCGGACTAGCGGGGGCCGGGACCGGGGAGCTGTTTTTT	CASSVSVAGLAGAGTGELFF
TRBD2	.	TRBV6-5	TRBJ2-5	TGTGCCGCGACCCTCCCGGGGGGGGCGGTGGAGACCCAGTACTTC	CAATLPGGAVETQYF
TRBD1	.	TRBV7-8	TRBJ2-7	TGTGCCAGCAGCTTAGGACAGGGGGCAGGGGAGCAGTACTTC	CASSLGQGAGEQYF
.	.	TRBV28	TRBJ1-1	TGTGCCAGCAGTTTGAGCGGCGGGGCTTTCTTT	CASSLSGGAFF